These 15 T cell receptor beta chains originate from one sample sequenced in a study of blood T cell repertoires in COVID-19. Assay: immunoSEQ multiplex PCR; the TCRdb copy retains only in-frame clones and omits some. The data hold tens of thousands of clones, with around 87% observed a single time. Sequencing was performed on peripheral blood. Receptors originate from a man over 45 with acute or convalescent COVID-19.

The chain combines TRBV5-1 with TRBJ2-7; perhaps TRBD2 as D (6 bases). V gave up 0 bases and J gave up 3 bases, with 10 bases separating them. The CDR3 is 14 residues long. CDR1 and CDR2 from the germline V gene are SGHRS and YFSETQ. The DNA of the CDR3 is TGCGCCAGCAGCTTGGCGGGAGTACTCTACGAGCAGTACTTC. Residues: CASSLAGVLYEQYF.

This chain connects TRBV2 to TRBJ1-4, with D uncertain. Trimming shortened V by 6 bases and J by 4 bases, and 15 bases separated the two germline ends. CDR3 length: 15 amino acids. Germline loops: CDR1 SNHLY, CDR2 FYNNEI. The DNA of the CDR3 is TGTGCCAGCAGAGAGGGCTGGGCGATTAATGAAAAACTGTTTTTT. Its translation is CASREGWAINEKLFF.

The chain uses TRBV2 and TRBJ1-6; 9 bases are shared with TRBD1. V gave up 2 bases and J gave up 6 bases; unmatched junction bases: 2. Germline CDR1 SNHLY, CDR2 FYNNEI. The CDR3 extends over 15 amino acids. CDR3 nucleotide sequence: TGTGCCAGCAGTGAATGGGACAGGGTTAATTCACCCCTCCACTTT. Its protein is CASSEWDRVNSPLHF.

V gene TRBV19 combines with J gene TRBJ2-7, with 7 positions matching TRBD2. Germline-derived CDR1 and CDR2 are LNHDA and SQIVND (reference sequence). This CDR3 has 15 residues. V shed 4 bases and J 0 bases; nucleotides not matched to a gene: 6. The CDR3 nucleotides are TGTGCCAGTAGTAGAACTAGCGCGAGCTCCTACGAGCAGTACTTC. This translates into CASSRTSASSYEQYF.

This clone was counted once. The chain carries TRBV4-1 and TRBJ1-3; D possibly corresponds to TRBD1 (6 bases). The length of the CDR3 is 17 residues. Germline V gene sequence: CDR1 MGHRA, CDR2 YSYEKL. Trimming left V 1 base short and J 4 bases short, with 17 bases between. CDR3 protein: CASSQGSQGRRGNTIYF. In DNA, the CDR3 is TGCGCCAGCAGCCAAGGGTCACAGGGAAGAAGAGGAAACACCATATATTTT.

The chain recombines TRBV5-4 with TRBJ2-3; TRBD2 aligns across 10 bases. The CDR3 length is 19 residues. With 0 bases clipped from V and 2 bases from J, the junction kept 12 bases outside the gene matches. Per germline, CDR1 SGHNT and CDR2 YYREEE (reference sequence). DNA of the CDR3: TGTGCCAGCAGCTTGGGGCCGGGACTAGCGAGACTTTTCACAGATACGCAGTATTTT. This encodes CASSLGPGLARLFTDTQYF.

This chain links TRBV27 with TRBJ1-1, with 10 nucleotides matching TRBD1. The CDR3 loop spans 14 amino acids. Trimming removed 6 bases from V and 2 bases from J; junction bases left unmatched: 3. Germline assignment: CDR1 MNHEY and CDR2 SMNVEV (reference sequence). DNA of the CDR3: TGTGCCAGCAGAGGGGACAGGGGTAACACTGAAGCTTTCTTT. The encoded protein is CASRGDRGNTEAFF.

The sample holds one count of this clone. V and J are TRBV11-2 and TRBJ1-1, with D possibly TRBD1 on 5 matching bases. The germline gives CDR1 SGHAT, CDR2 FQNNGV. V dropped 5 bases and J dropped 2 bases, with 9 bases sitting between them. The CDR3 contains 13 residues. CDR3 in amino acids: CASSVQVNTEAFF. The DNA of the CDR3 is TGTGCCAGCAGCGTACAGGTAAACACTGAAGCTTTCTTT.

The chain combines TRBV7-6 with TRBJ2-2, with TRBD1 identical over 8 bases. Germline V gene data show CDR1 as SGHVS and CDR2 as FNYEAQ. J gave up 4 bases and V 5 bases, and 9 bases lay outside the gene matches. The CDR3 extends over 16 amino acids. CDR3 sequence (DNA): TGTGCCAGCAGCCCCCGGACAGGGTGGGGCACCGGGGAGCTGTTTTTT. This sequence encodes CASSPRTGWGTGELFF.

This clone occurred once. V is TRBV7-2 and J is TRBJ2-3; TRBD2 matches at 9 bases. V trimming: 9 bases; J trimming: 1 base; junction bases outside the gene matches: 2. The CDR3 is 13 amino acids. Germline lookup yields CDR1 SGHTA and CDR2 FQGNSA. CDR3 sequence reads: CASKREGTDTQYF. The CDR3 coding sequence is TGTGCCAGTAAGCGGGAGGGCACAGATACGCAGTATTTT.

The gene calls are TRBV9 and TRBJ1-4; possibly TRBD1 for D (5 bases). In germline, CDR1 is SGDLS, CDR2 YYNGEE. Between the trimmed V and J ends, which lost 4 bases and 6 bases, there was a span of 13 bases. This CDR3 is 14 amino acids long. DNA for the CDR3: TGTGCCAGCAGCCCCGCGGGGCACTATGAAAAACTGTTTTTT. This codes for CASSPAGHYEKLFF.

This chain uses TRBV11-3 with TRBJ2-3; 11 nucleotides agree with TRBD2. The CDR3 consists of 16 residues. The ends lost 5 bases at V and 0 bases at J; junction bases unmatched: 4. CDR1 is SGHNT and CDR2 is YENEEA in the germline V gene. The CDR3 DNA sequence: TGTGCCAGCAGCGCGGGACTAGCGGCTAGCACAGATACGCAGTATTTT. It codes for CASSAGLAASTDTQYF.

For the CDR3, the DNA is TGTGCCAGCTCACCACCCCTTACTAGCACAGATACGCAGTATTTT. This encodes CASSPPLTSTDTQYF. This chain uses TRBV18 with TRBJ2-3; D unclear. CDR1 and CDR2 from the germline V gene are KGHSH and LQKENI. Trimming cost V 0 bases and J 0 bases, with 7 bases left between them. The CDR3 loop spans 15 amino acids.

The chain employs TRBV19 and TRBJ2-7; 8 bases line up with TRBD1. Trimming cost V 4 bases and J 1 base; bases outside gene matches: 6. Germline V gene data show CDR1 as LNHDA and CDR2 as SQIVND (reference sequence). The CDR3 covers 15 residues. The CDR3 reads CASSRIQGASYEQYF. DNA of the CDR3: TGTGCCAGTAGTAGGATCCAGGGGGCATCCTACGAGCAGTACTTC.

The chain uses TRBV14 and TRBJ2-7; 8 positions agree with TRBD2. Trimming took 0 bases from V and 0 from J; bases not matched to a gene: 7. The length of the CDR3 is 17 residues. Germline V gene data show CDR1 as SGHDN and CDR2 as FVKESK. CDR3 protein: CASSQELGTRFSYEQYF. For the CDR3, the DNA is TGTGCCAGCAGCCAAGAACTAGGGACTAGGTTCTCCTACGAGCAGTACTTC.